These T cell receptor beta chains were read from a single sample in a study of cytomegalovirus exposure and HLA in healthy donors. Libraries were prepared by immunoSEQ multiplex PCR; TCRdb keeps only in-frame clonotypes and omits some of them. The sample carries roughly 100,000 clones, about 81% recorded once. The source material was PBMCs. The receptor set was obtained from a man between 25 and 39 years old in good health and CMV-seronegative. Each CDR3 is given with its conserved first and last residue. D genes are given only for firm matches. The size of a clone is reported for some rows only, either as once, few or many, or as a class for expanded clones.

>TRBV9|TRBD1|.|TRBJ1-3
CASSSGQGADGNTIYF
TGTGCCAGCAGCAGTGGACAGGGCGCCGATGGAAACACCATATATTTT
>TRBV7-6|.|.|TRBJ2-7
CASGSQGRAYEQYF
TGTGCCAGCGGATCACAGGGACGCGCCTACGAGCAGTACTTC
>TRBV15|.|.|TRBJ2-7
CATSRDEGVLVYEQYF
TGTGCCACCAGCAGAGATGAAGGGGTCCTAGTCTACGAGCAGTACTTC
>TRBV7-8|TRBD1|.|TRBJ1-3
CASSLTGGYSGNTIYF
TGTGCCAGCAGCTTGACAGGGGGCTACTCTGGAAACACCATATATTTT
>TRBV7-2|.|.|TRBJ1-2
CASSLGGELGYTF
TGTGCCAGCAGCTTAGGGGGGGAGCTGGGCTACACCTTC
>TRBV5-6|TRBD1|.|TRBJ2-2
CASSLGQGANSGELFF
TGTGCCAGCAGCTTGGGACAGGGGGCAAATTCCGGGGAGCTGTTTTTT
>TRBV2|TRBD1|.|TRBJ2-2
CASTRGQGLNTGELFF
TGTGCCAGCACTAGGGGACAGGGCTTAAACACCGGGGAGCTGTTTTTT
>TRBV5-1|.|.|TRBJ2-1
CASSLYSNNEQFF
TGCGCCAGCAGCTTGTACTCAAACAATGAGCAGTTCTTC
>TRBV19|TRBD2|.|TRBJ2-1
CASSSGLAGVGYNEQFF
TGTGCCAGTAGTTCGGGACTAGCGGGAGTAGGGTACAATGAGCAGTTCTTC
>TRBV10-3|.|few|TRBJ1-4
CAISESTGWNEKLFF
TGTGCCATCAGTGAGTCCACAGGGTGGAATGAAAAACTGTTTTTT
>TRBV14|TRBD1|few|TRBJ1-4
CASSHTTGKVREKLFF
TGTGCCAGCAGCCACACGACAGGGAAGGTGCGGGAAAAACTGTTTTTT
>TRBV6-1|.|.|TRBJ2-7
CASSEGPGIPYEQYF
TGTGCCAGCAGTGAAGGTCCAGGGATCCCCTACGAGCAGTACTTC
>TRBV18|.|.|TRBJ2-7
CASSLRQVLYEQYF
TGTGCCAGCTCACTTAGACAGGTCCTCTACGAGCAGTACTTC
>TRBV28|TRBD2|.|TRBJ2-7
CASSYPPSGELYEQYF
TGTGCCAGCAGTTACCCTCCTAGCGGAGAACTATACGAGCAGTACTTC
>TRBV4-3|.|.|TRBJ2-2
CASRDNREHTGELFF
TGCGCCAGCAGAGATAACAGGGAGCACACCGGGGAGCTGTTTTTT
>TRBV25-1|TRBD1|few|TRBJ2-3
CASSDLQGDSTDTQYF
TGTGCCAGCAGTGACCTACAGGGGGATTCTACAGATACGCAGTATTTT
>TRBV7-2|.|.|TRBJ2-7
CASSLSTGITYEQYF
TGTGCCAGCAGCTTAAGTACAGGGATAACCTACGAGCAGTACTTC
>TRBV7-9|TRBD1|.|TRBJ1-1
CASRLTGTANTEAFF
TGTGCCAGCAGGCTAACCGGGACAGCGAACACTGAAGCTTTCTTT
>TRBV10-2|TRBD2|.|TRBJ2-3
CATRTSGGAADTQYF
TGCGCCACTCGGACTAGCGGGGGGGCAGCAGATACGCAGTATTTT
>TRBV4-3|.|few|TRBJ2-2
CASSQDLWQSGELFF
TGCGCCAGCAGCCAAGATCTTTGGCAATCCGGGGAGCTGTTTTTT
>TRBV5-1|TRBD2|few|TRBJ2-1
CASSLVSSGPSNEQFF
TGCGCCAGCAGCTTGGTGTCTAGCGGGCCCAGCAATGAGCAGTTCTTC
>TRBV7-6|.|.|TRBJ2-2
CASGSGRGGYTGELFF
TGTGCCAGCGGCTCGGGGCGAGGGGGTTATACCGGGGAGCTGTTTTTT
>TRBV5-1|TRBD1|.|TRBJ2-5
CASATRPGGGETQYF
TGCGCCAGCGCGACCCGCCCAGGGGGCGGGGAGACCCAGTACTTC
>TRBV14|TRBD2|.|TRBJ2-7
CPQGGSDYEQYF
TGTCCTCAGGGCGGGAGCGACTACGAGCAGTACTTC
>TRBV13|TRBD1|.|TRBJ2-1
CASSGTGGSNEQFF
TGTGCCAGCAGCGGGACAGGGGGTTCGAATGAGCAGTTCTTC
>TRBV14|TRBD1|.|TRBJ1-1
CASSYYRGPTEAFF
TGTGCCAGCAGCTATTACAGGGGCCCGACTGAAGCTTTCTTT
>TRBV15|.|.|TRBJ2-3
CATSRRGYGTDTQYF
TGTGCCACCAGCAGAAGAGGGTACGGCACAGATACGCAGTATTTT
>TRBV19|.|.|TRBJ1-5
CASSIAQTFNQPQHF
TGTGCCAGTAGTATTGCGCAGACTTTCAATCAGCCCCAGCATTTT
>TRBV11-2|TRBD1|.|TRBJ1-1
CASSHRRGQGANTEAFF
TGTGCCAGCAGCCACCGCCGTGGACAGGGGGCGAACACTGAAGCTTTCTTT
>TRBV30|TRBD2|.|TRBJ2-7
CAWELAGSSYEQYF
TGTGCCTGGGAACTAGCGGGGAGCTCCTACGAGCAGTACTTC
>TRBV18|TRBD1|once|TRBJ1-3
CASSPSQGATGNTIYF
TGTGCCAGCTCACCGTCTCAGGGGGCTACTGGAAACACCATATATTTT
>TRBV15|.|once|TRBJ2-1
CATSGGPYNEQFF
TGTGCCACCAGCGGGGGCCCCTACAATGAGCAGTTCTTC
>TRBV7-9|TRBD2|.|TRBJ2-7
CASSLSPGLAYEYF
TGTGCCAGCAGCTTATCCCCGGGACTAGCATATGAGTACTTC
>TRBV9|.|.|TRBJ1-5
CASSVGAADNQPQHF
TGTGCCAGCAGCGTAGGGGCAGCAGACAATCAGCCCCAGCATTTT
>TRBV4-1|TRBD2|.|TRBJ2-7
CASSQEAAGAPYEQYF
TGCGCCAGCAGCCAAGAAGCAGCGGGGGCCCCCTACGAGCAGTACTTC
>TRBV28|.|.|TRBJ2-7
CASSSTGKVGEQYF
TGTGCCAGCAGCAGTACAGGGAAAGTGGGTGAGCAGTACTTC
>TRBV2|TRBD1|.|TRBJ1-2
CASSGPGQGGGYTF
TGTGCCAGCAGTGGACCAGGACAGGGCGGAGGCTACACCTTC
>TRBV20-1|.|.|TRBJ1-2
CSALYGYTF
TGCAGTGCCCTCTATGGCTACACCTTC
>TRBV7-8|TRBD1|.|TRBJ1-2
CASSYGQGNYGYTF
TGTGCCAGCAGCTATGGACAGGGAAACTATGGCTACACCTTC
>TRBV6-4|TRBD1|.|TRBJ1-3
CASPEVRDREDSGNTIYF
TGTGCCTCGCCAGAGGTCCGGGACAGGGAAGACTCTGGAAACACCATATATTTT
>TRBV11-3|.|.|TRBJ2-3
CASSLGRVTDTQYF
TGTGCCAGCAGCTTAGGCAGGGTTACAGATACGCAGTATTTT
>TRBV7-8|TRBD2|once|TRBJ2-5
CASSLGLAGGETQYF
TGTGCCAGCAGCCTCGGACTAGCGGGAGGTGAGACCCAGTACTTC
>TRBV6-1|TRBD1|.|TRBJ1-2
CASRMDRPSYTF
TGTGCCAGCAGGATGGACAGGCCAAGCTACACCTTC
>TRBV5-4|TRBD2|.|TRBJ2-5
CASSSRLAGAETQYF
TGTGCCAGCAGCTCCCGACTAGCGGGGGCTGAGACCCAGTACTTC
>TRBV7-2|.|.|TRBJ1-1
CASSLAQGSEAFF
TGTGCCAGCAGCTTAGCCCAGGGGTCTGAAGCTTTCTTT
>TRBV4-3|TRBD1|.|TRBJ1-5
CASSQALQGENQPQHF
TGCGCCAGCAGCCAAGCTCTACAGGGGGAGAATCAGCCCCAGCATTTT
>TRBV9|.|.|TRBJ2-3
CASSEAPGPDTQYF
TGTGCCAGCAGCGAAGCCCCAGGGCCAGATACGCAGTATTTT
>TRBV19|TRBD2|.|TRBJ2-7
CASSVGLAGTYEQYF
TGTGCCAGTAGTGTGGGACTAGCGGGAACCTACGAGCAGTACTTC
>TRBV7-6|TRBD2|few|TRBJ2-7
CASSAGLAGPYEQYF
TGTGCCAGCAGCGCGGGACTAGCGGGACCGTACGAGCAGTACTTC
>TRBV14|.|.|TRBJ1-1
CASSQDLWAGMNTEAFF
TGTGCCAGCAGCCAAGATCTATGGGCAGGGATGAACACTGAAGCTTTCTTT
>TRBV2|TRBD1|.|TRBJ2-7
CASARDRRSYEQYF
TGTGCCAGCGCCCGGGACAGGCGCTCCTACGAGCAGTACTTC